Many counts were recorded for the clone carrying this T cell receptor beta chain. Specified time point: longitudinal time-point 2. The controls, all healthy individuals, were blood bank volunteers in Maryland, USA. This entry comes from a study of neurological immune-mediated disorders. Synthesis of cDNA was carried out by template-switch 5'RACE. The reaction used 10-nucleotide random UMIs. Sequencing runs each yielded over 180 million TCR-beta sequences from 15-18 subjects. TCRdb independently ran MiXCR on the 5' RACE reads; one entry per CDR3 protein. The table records roughly 60,000 distinct CDR3 sequences, more than 8% of them present only once. This CDR3 contains 17 residues. V lost 5 bases, J lost 5 bases, and 16 bases stayed unmatched.

This clonotype was obtained from a man aged 25-40 years in good health. The sequencing input was PBMCs. The V call is TRBV12-3 or TRBV12-4, the J call TRBJ2-3, with 7 bases aligning to TRBD1. CDR3 bases: TGTGCCAGCAGTCCTTCGACAGGGAATGCGATCATAGATACGCAGTATTTT. It yields the protein CASSPSTGNAIIDTQYF.